The present T cell receptor beta chain was sequenced within a study of blood T cell repertoires in COVID-19. The table came from immunoSEQ multiplex PCR; TCRdb's copy has only in-frame clones and leaves some out. Here the sample spans some 68,000 clones, roughly 90% being singletons. The ends were cut back, 4 bases at V and 3 bases at J, with 22 bases in the middle. The CDR3 is 18 amino acids. Germline V gene lookup returns CDR1 SGDLS and CDR2 YYNGEE. This clone has a single count. V gene TRBV9 combines with J gene TRBJ1-4, with a tentative D call TRBD1 (5 bases). The sequenced material came from peripheral blood. The TCR comes from a man in his forties or fifties with COVID-19, enrolled during active disease. The CDR3 sequence is CASSPGGAPVSANEKLFF. The CDR3 coding sequence is TGTGCCAGCAGCCCCGGTGGGGCCCCGGTTTCGGCTAATGAAAAACTGTTTTTT.